Listed below are T cell receptor beta chains from one sample, sequenced in a study of early T cells in non-severe SARS-CoV-2 infection. A single record per CDR3 protein comes from TCRdb applying MiXCR to the 5' RACE reads. The data show about 60,000 distinct CDR3 sequences, roughly an eighth seen once. The sample taken for sequencing was whole blood. All receptors derive from an adult who was a healthcare worker with PCR-confirmed SARS-CoV-2 infection or an uninfected control (not recorded which). Each CDR3 is given with its conserved first and last residue. D genes are given only for firm matches. Clone sizes are given selectively: once, few, many, or a class where the clone is expanded.

j_gene: TRBJ1-2; d_gene: -; v_gene: TRBV28; abundance: once; CDR3nt: TGTGCCAGCAGTTTAGGCGGGGGGAACTATGGCTACACCTTC; CDR3aa: CASSLGGGNYGYTF
j_gene: TRBJ2-2; d_gene: -; v_gene: TRBV6-5; abundance: few; CDR3nt: TGTGCCAGCAGCACCCAGACAGGGAACACCGGGGAGCTGTTTTTT; CDR3aa: CASSTQTGNTGELFF
j_gene: TRBJ2-3; d_gene: TRBD2; v_gene: TRBV25-1; abundance: -; CDR3nt: TGTGCCAGCAGTGAATATTTGGCTAGCGGGGGCACAGATACGCAGTATTTT; CDR3aa: CASSEYLASGGTDTQYF
j_gene: TRBJ1-2; d_gene: -; v_gene: TRBV7-2; abundance: -; CDR3nt: TGTGCCAGCAGCTTAACTCCCCCGCGGGAAAAGGAAGGCTACACCTTC; CDR3aa: CASSLTPPREKEGYTF
j_gene: TRBJ2-1; d_gene: -; v_gene: TRBV29-1; abundance: few; CDR3nt: TGCAGCGTTGAGGCCCCACGGTTGAGCTCCTACAATGAGCAGTTCTTC; CDR3aa: CSVEAPRLSSYNEQFF
j_gene: TRBJ2-5; d_gene: TRBD2; v_gene: TRBV7-9; abundance: -; CDR3nt: TGTGCCAGCAGCCATGGGACTAGCGGCCAAGAGACCCAGTACTTC; CDR3aa: CASSHGTSGQETQYF
j_gene: TRBJ2-7; d_gene: -; v_gene: TRBV4-3; abundance: many; CDR3nt: TGCGCCAGCAGCCAAGAACAGGGATGGGACTACGAGCAGTACTTC; CDR3aa: CASSQEQGWDYEQYF
j_gene: TRBJ2-3; d_gene: -; v_gene: TRBV20-1; abundance: -; CDR3nt: TGCAGTGCTAGCTACGGGAGTGCAGATACGCAGTATTTT; CDR3aa: CSASYGSADTQYF
j_gene: TRBJ1-5; d_gene: -; v_gene: TRBV6-2/TRBV6-3; abundance: many; CDR3nt: TGTGCCAGCAGTTATGGGCAGGGGACCCAGCCCCAGCATTTT; CDR3aa: CASSYGQGTQPQHF
j_gene: TRBJ1-5; d_gene: -; v_gene: TRBV11-2; abundance: many; CDR3nt: TGTGCCAGCAGCCCGGATACGGGGCTGGGTCAGCCCCAGCATTTT; CDR3aa: CASSPDTGLGQPQHF
j_gene: TRBJ2-1; d_gene: -; v_gene: TRBV28; abundance: few; CDR3nt: TGTGCCACCGCTGGGGGACGGAGCAATGAGCAGTTCTTC; CDR3aa: CATAGGRSNEQFF
j_gene: TRBJ1-2; d_gene: -; v_gene: TRBV4-1; abundance: few; CDR3nt: TGCGCCAGCAGTCAACCGTTGGAGGGGCCGCGATCGGGCTACACCTTC; CDR3aa: CASSQPLEGPRSGYTF
j_gene: TRBJ1-5; d_gene: -; v_gene: TRBV4-1; abundance: few; CDR3nt: TGCGCCAGCAGCCAAGATCGGAGTACTTATAGCAATCAGCCCCAGCATTTT; CDR3aa: CASSQDRSTYSNQPQHF
j_gene: TRBJ1-1; d_gene: -; v_gene: TRBV11-2; abundance: few; CDR3nt: TGTGCCAGCAGCTTAGTTAGGTGGGACGGGGGGCCCGTTATTGAGGACACTGAAGCTTTCTTT; CDR3aa: CASSLVRWDGGPVIEDTEAFF
j_gene: TRBJ2-1; d_gene: -; v_gene: TRBV29-1; abundance: few; CDR3nt: TGCAGCGTTGTAGTCGGGAGAATGCCTAGCTCCTACAATGAGCAGTTCTTC; CDR3aa: CSVVVGRMPSSYNEQFF
j_gene: TRBJ2-2; d_gene: -; v_gene: TRBV6-5; abundance: -; CDR3nt: TGTGCCAGTTCAGACGACTGGAACACCGGGGAGCTGTTTTTT; CDR3aa: CASSDDWNTGELFF
j_gene: TRBJ2-1; d_gene: -; v_gene: TRBV7-8; abundance: -; CDR3nt: TGTGCCAGCAGCTTACCCGCTGAGCAGTTCTTC; CDR3aa: CASSLPAEQFF
j_gene: TRBJ2-1; d_gene: -; v_gene: TRBV6-6; abundance: many; CDR3nt: TGTGCCAGCAGTTACGGGACATACAATGAGCAGTTCTTC; CDR3aa: CASSYGTYNEQFF
j_gene: TRBJ1-1; d_gene: -; v_gene: TRBV28; abundance: many; CDR3nt: TGTGCCAGCAGTTTATTCCCAAGTTGGTTGACGAACACTGAAGCTTTCTTT; CDR3aa: CASSLFPSWLTNTEAFF
j_gene: TRBJ2-1; d_gene: -; v_gene: TRBV24-1; abundance: many; CDR3nt: TGTGCCACCAGTGACTCTGCGACAGGTCTCGGGTCTGATGAGCAGTTCTTC; CDR3aa: CATSDSATGLGSDEQFF
j_gene: TRBJ2-5; d_gene: TRBD1; v_gene: TRBV10-3; abundance: few; CDR3nt: TGTGCCATCAGTGAGACAGAATACAGGGGGCCAGCCGAGACCCAGTACTTC; CDR3aa: CAISETEYRGPAETQYF
j_gene: TRBJ2-4; d_gene: -; v_gene: TRBV7-9; abundance: many; CDR3nt: TGTGCCAGCAGCTCCCCGGGAGCGAAAAACATTCAGTACTTC; CDR3aa: CASSSPGAKNIQYF
j_gene: TRBJ1-1; d_gene: -; v_gene: TRBV12-3/TRBV12-4; abundance: many; CDR3nt: TGTGCCAGCAGTCTGACCCTGACAGGGAACACTGAAGCTTTCTTT; CDR3aa: CASSLTLTGNTEAFF
j_gene: TRBJ2-1; d_gene: -; v_gene: TRBV7-2; abundance: many; CDR3nt: TGTGCCAGCAGCTTAATGTTTAGCGGCGACAATGAGCAGTTCTTC; CDR3aa: CASSLMFSGDNEQFF
j_gene: TRBJ2-7; d_gene: -; v_gene: TRBV19; abundance: -; CDR3nt: TGTGCCGTACAACACCCGGGACATCGTAACCACTTC; CDR3aa: CAVQHPGHRNHF
j_gene: TRBJ2-3; d_gene: -; v_gene: TRBV11-2; abundance: many; CDR3nt: TGTGCCAGCAGCTTAGAAGTCCGGGGCTCAGATACGCAGTATTTT; CDR3aa: CASSLEVRGSDTQYF
j_gene: TRBJ2-1; d_gene: -; v_gene: TRBV6-2/TRBV6-3; abundance: -; CDR3nt: TGTGCCAGCAGTCCTCCGGGCTACCGCAATGAGCAGTTCTTC; CDR3aa: CASSPPGYRNEQFF
j_gene: TRBJ1-2; d_gene: -; v_gene: TRBV20-1; abundance: few; CDR3nt: TGCAGTGCTAGCGCGCACCCGAACTATGGCTACACCTTC; CDR3aa: CSASAHPNYGYTF
j_gene: TRBJ2-2; d_gene: -; v_gene: TRBV2; abundance: -; CDR3nt: TGTGCCAGCAGTGAAGTCTCCTCTTACACCGGGGAGCTGTTTTTT; CDR3aa: CASSEVSSYTGELFF
j_gene: TRBJ1-1; d_gene: -; v_gene: TRBV6-5; abundance: many; CDR3nt: TGTGCCAGCCAACAGGCGGACACTGAAGCTTTCTTT; CDR3aa: CASQQADTEAFF
j_gene: TRBJ2-1; d_gene: TRBD2; v_gene: TRBV20-1; abundance: few; CDR3nt: TGCAGTGCTACGAGACTAGCGGGAGAAGGCGAGCAGTTCTTC; CDR3aa: CSATRLAGEGEQFF
j_gene: TRBJ2-6; d_gene: -; v_gene: TRBV29-1; abundance: few; CDR3nt: TGCAGCGTCGCTACCCACTCTGGGGCCAACGTCCTGACTTTC; CDR3aa: CSVATHSGANVLTF
j_gene: TRBJ2-7; d_gene: TRBD2; v_gene: TRBV18; abundance: many; CDR3nt: TGTGCCAGCTCGCGGGAGCTCGAGCAGTACTTC; CDR3aa: CASSRELEQYF
j_gene: TRBJ1-1; d_gene: -; v_gene: TRBV6-6; abundance: many; CDR3nt: TGTGCCAGCAGTAACAGGGAGGTGAACACTGAAGCTTTCTTT; CDR3aa: CASSNREVNTEAFF
j_gene: TRBJ1-2; d_gene: -; v_gene: TRBV5-1; abundance: many; CDR3nt: TGCGCCAGCAGTTGGGGGGTCCCGAACCTTAACTATGGCTACACCTTC; CDR3aa: CASSWGVPNLNYGYTF
j_gene: TRBJ2-3; d_gene: -; v_gene: TRBV5-1; abundance: -; CDR3nt: TGCGCCAGCAGAGACGCCACAGATACGCAGTATTTT; CDR3aa: CASRDATDTQYF
j_gene: TRBJ2-5; d_gene: -; v_gene: TRBV29-1; abundance: few; CDR3nt: TGCAGCGTTGGCCCTCGGGCTTACCAAGAGACCCAGTACTTC; CDR3aa: CSVGPRAYQETQYF
j_gene: TRBJ1-6; d_gene: TRBD1; v_gene: TRBV27; abundance: many; CDR3nt: TGTGCCAGCAGTCCCAACCCGGGACAGGGGATCTCCTATAATTCACCCCTCCACTTT; CDR3aa: CASSPNPGQGISYNSPLHF
j_gene: TRBJ2-7; d_gene: -; v_gene: TRBV10-1; abundance: many; CDR3nt: TGCGCCAGCAGTGATGGGGGGTCCTCCTACGAGCAGTACTTC; CDR3aa: CASSDGGSSYEQYF
j_gene: TRBJ2-3; d_gene: -; v_gene: TRBV7-6; abundance: many; CDR3nt: TGTGCCAGCAGCTTAGACGGGACACAAAATACGCAGTATTTT; CDR3aa: CASSLDGTQNTQYF
j_gene: TRBJ1-1; d_gene: TRBD1; v_gene: TRBV5-1; abundance: -; CDR3nt: TGCGCCAGCAGCCCCATGGGACAGACGAACACTGAAGCTTTCTTT; CDR3aa: CASSPMGQTNTEAFF
j_gene: TRBJ2-1; d_gene: -; v_gene: TRBV30; abundance: -; CDR3nt: TGTGCCTGGATCAGCCCCGACAGGATCCTCTACAATGAGCAGTTCTTC; CDR3aa: CAWISPDRILYNEQFF